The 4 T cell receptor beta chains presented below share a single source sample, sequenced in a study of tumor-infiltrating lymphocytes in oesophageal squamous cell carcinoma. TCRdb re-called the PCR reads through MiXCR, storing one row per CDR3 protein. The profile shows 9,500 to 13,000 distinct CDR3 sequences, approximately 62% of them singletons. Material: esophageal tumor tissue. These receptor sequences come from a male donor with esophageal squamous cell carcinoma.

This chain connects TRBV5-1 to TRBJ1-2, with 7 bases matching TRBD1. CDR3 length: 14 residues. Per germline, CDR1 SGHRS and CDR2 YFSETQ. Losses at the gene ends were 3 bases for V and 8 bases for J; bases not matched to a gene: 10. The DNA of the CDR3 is TGCGCCAGCAGCTCGCGTAGTATGACAGGGGGCTACACCTTC. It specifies CASSSRSMTGGYTF.

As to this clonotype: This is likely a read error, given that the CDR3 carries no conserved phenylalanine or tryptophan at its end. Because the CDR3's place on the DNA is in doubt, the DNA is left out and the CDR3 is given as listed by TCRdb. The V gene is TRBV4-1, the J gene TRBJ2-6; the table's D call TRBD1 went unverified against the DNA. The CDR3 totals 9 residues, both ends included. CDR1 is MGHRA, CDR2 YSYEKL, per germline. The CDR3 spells CASSQVTGA.

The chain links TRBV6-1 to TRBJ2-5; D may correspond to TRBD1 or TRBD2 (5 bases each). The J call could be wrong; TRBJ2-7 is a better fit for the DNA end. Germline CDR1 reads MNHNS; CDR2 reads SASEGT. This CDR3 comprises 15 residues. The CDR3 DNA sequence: TGTGCCAGCAGTGAATTTGGGGGAATGGGCTACGAGCAGTACTTC. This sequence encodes CASSEFGGMGYEQYF.

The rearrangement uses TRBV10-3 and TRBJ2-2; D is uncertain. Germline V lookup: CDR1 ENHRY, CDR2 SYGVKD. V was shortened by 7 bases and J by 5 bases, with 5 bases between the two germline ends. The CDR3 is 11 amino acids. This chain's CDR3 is CAIMDTGELFF. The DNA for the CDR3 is TGTGCCATCATGGATACCGGGGAGCTGTTTTTT.